This T cell receptor beta chain was identified during a study of blood T cell repertoires in COVID-19. Germline lookup yields CDR1 SEHNR and CDR2 FQNEAQ (reference sequence). The CDR3 consists of 15 residues. V dropped 6 bases and J dropped 4 bases, with 18 bases sitting between them. The table came from immunoSEQ multiplex PCR; TCRdb's copy has only in-frame clones and leaves some out. In the table there are roughly 150,000 clones, just over 90% of which are singletons. The sequence came from a woman aged 55-75 years with COVID-19, enrolled during active disease. The sequenced material came from peripheral blood. The chain links TRBV7-9 to TRBJ1-1, with a tentative D call TRBD1 (5 bases). This CDR3 reads CASRERAGSGTEAFF. The DNA of the CDR3 is TGTGCCAGCAGGGAACGTGCAGGGTCGGGCACTGAAGCTTTCTTT.